Detailed here is one T cell receptor beta chain. These data originate in a study of somatic mutations in cytotoxic T cells in rheumatoid arthritis. The assay was immunoSEQ multiplex PCR, and TCRdb's table has in-frame clones only and misses some. The sample has about 30,000 clones, roughly four fifths seen once. The germline V and J ends were trimmed by 3 bases and 10 bases, with 10 bases remaining between them. The CDR3 runs to 13 residues. Germline V gene lookup returns CDR1 MNHEY and CDR2 SMNVEV (reference sequence). The chain combines TRBV27 with TRBJ1-6; D is uncertain. This receptor was identified in an adult with rheumatoid arthritis. The material sequenced was CD8+ T cells sorted from blood. The CDR3 nucleotides are TGTGCCAGCAGTTTGGGGTTTGGCTCACCCCTCCACTTT. Translation: CASSLGFGSPLHF.